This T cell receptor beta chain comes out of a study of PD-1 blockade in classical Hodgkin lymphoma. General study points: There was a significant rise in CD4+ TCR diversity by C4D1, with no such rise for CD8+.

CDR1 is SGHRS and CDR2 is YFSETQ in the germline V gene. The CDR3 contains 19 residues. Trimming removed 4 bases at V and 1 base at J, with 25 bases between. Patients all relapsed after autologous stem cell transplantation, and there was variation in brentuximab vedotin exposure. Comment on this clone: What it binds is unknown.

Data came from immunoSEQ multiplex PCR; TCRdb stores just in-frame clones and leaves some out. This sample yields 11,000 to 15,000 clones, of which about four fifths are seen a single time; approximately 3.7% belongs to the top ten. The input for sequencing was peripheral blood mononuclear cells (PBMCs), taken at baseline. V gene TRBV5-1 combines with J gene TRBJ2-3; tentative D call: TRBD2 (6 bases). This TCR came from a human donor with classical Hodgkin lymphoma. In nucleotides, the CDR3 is TGCGCCAGCAGCCAAGATCAGGGCTTTATTGGCGGGGGCACAGATACGCAGTATTTT. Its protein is CASSQDQGFIGGGTDTQYF.